Listed here are 7 T cell receptor beta chains from one sample, sequenced in a study of tumor-infiltrating lymphocytes in primary liver carcinoma. A constant-region primer primed TCR beta cDNA synthesis from 450 to 550 ng of total RNA. Libraries of TCR beta came from three nested multiplex PCR rounds with slightly modified ARM-PCR. TRBV1-TRBV30 forward primers paired with a C-beta reverse primer drove the first two PCR rounds, roughly 10 cycles each. TCRdb passed the multiplex PCR reads through MiXCR, listing each CDR3 protein once. This sample has about 21,000 distinct CDR3 sequences; 60% to 80% occur once, and the top ten carry under 45%. RNA and DNA were co-extracted from approximately 20-30 mg of unsorted bulk tissue. The specimen was liver tumor tissue from sampling region 1. Subset indicated: tumor region T1, superior pole. These receptors all stem from a woman in her thirties with primary liver carcinoma and hepatitis B virus infection.

A remark on this clonotype: The conserved phenylalanine or tryptophan is not found at the CDR3 terminus, so this likely reflects a read error. The chain couples TRBV4-1 to TRBJ2-7; tentative D call: TRBD2 (5 bases). Germline V gene sequence: CDR1 MGHRA, CDR2 YSYEKL. The CDR3 totals 14 residues. The CDR3 spells CASNQEEEFYEQYL. The CDR3 DNA sequence: TGCGCCAGCAACCAAGAGGAGGAGTTTTACGAGCAGTACTTA.

Notes on this clonotype: Likely a read error: the CDR3 ends without its conserved phenylalanine or tryptophan. The chain is built from TRBV7-3 and TRBJ2-1; a possible D gene is TRBD2 (6 bases). V gave up 3 bases and J gave up 5 bases, with 14 bases separating them. From germline, CDR1 is SGHTA and CDR2 FQGTGA. This CDR3 is built from 15 residues. The CDR3 DNA reads as TGTGCCAGCAGCTTGACTAGTGGGACGAACAATGAGCAGTTCTCC. This encodes CASSLTSGTNNEQFS.

As concerns this clonotype: Compared with germline, one end of the junction differs, possibly owing to a read error. The CDR3 coding sequence is TGTGCCAGCAGCTTGAGGGAAGCTAACTATGACTACAGCTTC. It encodes CASSLREANYDYSF. The V and J genes are TRBV11-2 and TRBJ1-2; no clear D gene. The germline V gene has CDR1 SGHAT and CDR2 FQNNGV. CDR3 length equals 14 residues.

Concerning this clonotype itself: This CDR3 is missing its conserved last phenylalanine or tryptophan, likely due to a read error. The V call is TRBV11-1, the J call TRBJ2-1; D perhaps matches TRBD1 (6 bases). The germline CDR1 and CDR2 sequences are SGHAT and FQDESV (reference sequence). There are 15 residues in the CDR3. The CDR3 sequence is CARSRRQASYNEQFS. The CDR3 region has the DNA TGTGCCCGCAGCCGGAGACAGGCCTCCTATAATGAGCAGTTCTCC.

Ten or more counts support this clonotype. A much larger clone is a single base away; this may be a read error. The rearrangement links TRBV12-3 or TRBV12-4 to TRBJ2-2; TRBD2 agrees at 9 bases. The CDR3 sequence is 19 residues long. CDR3 bases: TGTGCCAGCAGCCCACTCGGACTAGCGAGCTTCCCGAACACCGGGGAGCTGCTTTTT. This gives the protein CASSPLGLASFPNTGELLF.

As to this clonotype: At one of its ends the junction is not consistent with the germline gene, which may arise from a read error. Here the CDR3 DNA reads TGTGCCAGCAGCTTAGCGCGCGAAGAGGCCCAGTACTTC. Encoded protein: CASSLAREEAQYF. The chain joins TRBV11-1 to TRBJ2-5, with D hard to call. The CDR3 runs 13 residues. Per the germline V gene, CDR1 is SGHAT and CDR2 is FQDESV (reference sequence).

On this clonotype itself: The conserved final phenylalanine or tryptophan is absent from the CDR3, which likely points to a read error. The rearrangement links TRBV11-2 to TRBJ2-7; D is uncertain. Deletions cut 10 bases from V and 2 bases from J, with 18 bases between. Germline V gives CDR1 SGHAT, CDR2 FQNNGV. The CDR3 totals 14 residues. Here the CDR3 reads CANSLTDAAYEQYS. For the CDR3, the DNA is TGTGCCAACAGTTTAACGGACGCTGCCTACGAGCAGTACTCC.